The 21 T cell receptor beta chains below were found in one sample sequenced in a study of blood T cell repertoires in COVID-19. Profiled with immunoSEQ multiplex PCR; TCRdb holds only in-frame clones, not every one. This table has about 150,000 clones, about 86% appearing once. The sequenced sample was peripheral blood. These receptor sequences come from a man between 65 and 85 years old with acute or convalescent COVID-19.

J is TRBJ2-3 and V is TRBV29-1; possibly TRBD1 for D (8 bases). Trimming took off 3 bases at V and 0 bases at J, with 22 bases between the two ends. In germline, CDR1 is SQVTM, CDR2 ANQGSEA. This CDR3 has 18 residues. As DNA, the CDR3 is TGCAGCGTTGAGTCAGGGGGCTGGCCTAGCGGTAGCACAGATACGCAGTATTTT. It codes for CSVESGGWPSGSTDTQYF.

The rearrangement uses TRBV29-1 and TRBJ2-2, with 7 bases that match TRBD1. V trimming: 6 bases; J trimming: 0 bases; junction bases outside the gene matches: 7. Germline CDR1 SQVTM, CDR2 ANQGSEA. There are 15 residues in the CDR3. The CDR3, as DNA: TGCAGCGTGGGGTTGGGGACAGCGAACACCGGGGAGCTGTTTTTT. Protein product: CSVGLGTANTGELFF.

The V call is TRBV28, the J call TRBJ1-4; 7 positions agree with TRBD1. In germline, CDR1 is MDHEN, CDR2 SYDVKM. This CDR3 contains 14 residues. J was trimmed by 6 bases and V by 7 bases; bases with no gene match: 8. In DNA form, the CDR3 reads TGTGCCAGCACCACTCCAGGGGGGTATGAAAAACTGTTTTTT. Its protein is CASTTPGGYEKLFF.

The chain couples TRBV5-8 to TRBJ2-3, with 8 bases fitting TRBD1. Germline V gene lookup returns CDR1 SGHTS and CDR2 YDEGEE. J was trimmed by 6 bases and V by 1 base; bases with no gene match: 4. The CDR3 spans 14 residues. CDR3 residues: CASSLRQGLDTQYF. The CDR3 DNA follows: TGTGCCAGCAGCTTGAGACAGGGGCTGGATACGCAGTATTTT.

The chain uses TRBV28 and TRBJ1-3; the match to TRBD1 covers 7 bases. The CDR3 has 15 residues. Germline-derived CDR1 and CDR2 are MDHEN and SYDVKM. The junction had 2 bases not matched to a gene; V was cut back by 1 base and J by 2 bases. DNA of the CDR3: TGTGCCAGCAGTTTATCGACAGGGACTGGAAACACCATATATTTT. Its protein is CASSLSTGTGNTIYF.

This clone was observed a handful of times. This chain links TRBV27 with TRBJ1-5; possibly TRBD1 for D (6 bases). The CDR3 consists of 14 residues. V lost 4 bases, J lost 6 bases, and 13 bases lay in between. Germline-derived CDR1 and CDR2 are MNHEY and SMNVEV (reference sequence). The CDR3 bases are TGTGCCAGCAGTTCCCAGGGGAAAAGTCAGCCCCAGCATTTT. It specifies CASSSQGKSQPQHF.

The chain uses TRBV28 and TRBJ1-5; maybe TRBD1 (5 bases). Trimming cost V 5 bases and J 3 bases, with 17 bases left between them. The CDR3 totals 16 residues. Germline V gives CDR1 MDHEN, CDR2 SYDVKM. This CDR3 is CASSPADTSFNQPQHF. CDR3 in DNA: TGTGCCAGCAGTCCGGCGGACACCTCCTTCAATCAGCCCCAGCATTTT.

The V and J genes are TRBV11-2 and TRBJ2-6; the D gene is possibly TRBD2 (6 bases). V lost 0 bases and J 1 base, leaving 7 bases between the germline ends. CDR3 length: 16 amino acids. Germline loops: CDR1 SGHAT, CDR2 FQNNGV. The CDR3 nucleotides are TGTGCCAGCAGCTTAGATGGGGGGTCTGGGGCCAACGTCCTGACTTTC. Its translation is CASSLDGGSGANVLTF.

The chain carries TRBV7-2 and TRBJ2-5; 13 positions agree with TRBD2. The germline CDR1 and CDR2 sequences are SGHTA and FQGNSA. CDR3 length: 16 residues. V lost 5 bases, J lost 1 base, and 4 bases stayed unmatched. The CDR3 bases are TGTGCCAGCAGCCGTACTAGCGGGGGGGCCCAAGAGACCCAGTACTTC. Translated: CASSRTSGGAQETQYF.

The chain couples TRBV24-1 to TRBJ1-5; weak D call: TRBD1 (5 bases). Germline assignment: CDR1 KGHDR and CDR2 SFDVKD. V was pared by 9 bases and J by 3 bases, with 14 bases between. This CDR3 region has 14 residues. CDR3 DNA sequence: TGTGCCACCCACCCAGGGATGGACAATCAGCCCCAGCATTTT. Protein: CATHPGMDNQPQHF.

V usage is TRBV12-5 and J usage is TRBJ2-3; 8 bases are shared with TRBD2. The trim removed 7 bases at V and 5 bases at J, leaving 2 bases unmatched. The CDR3 has 12 amino acids. CDR1 LGHNT and CDR2 FRNRAP come from the germline V gene. The CDR3 sequence is CASALAGDTQYF. The DNA of the CDR3 is TGTGCTAGTGCTCTAGCGGGAGATACGCAGTATTTT.

The chain links TRBV5-6 to TRBJ2-7; TRBD2 aligns across 8 bases. Looked up from germline, CDR1 is SGHDT and CDR2 is YYEEEE. V was clipped by 0 bases and J by 2 bases; unmatched bases: 4. CDR3 size: 15 residues. The CDR3 DNA reads TGTGCCAGCAGCTTGGCCGGGACTAGTCCCTACGAGCAGTACTTC. It specifies CASSLAGTSPYEQYF.

This clone was observed a single time. The chain joins TRBV7-8 to TRBJ2-5; 9 positions agree with TRBD2. The CDR3 covers 15 residues. Germline V lookup: CDR1 SGHVS, CDR2 FQNEAQ. The V segment lost 6 bases and the J segment 2 bases; nucleotides outside the gene matches: 7. DNA of the CDR3: TGTGCCAGCAGGGCGGGGACTAGCCCTCAAGAGACCCAGTACTTC. The encoded protein is CASRAGTSPQETQYF.

The chain joins TRBV18 to TRBJ2-7, with 8 nucleotides matching TRBD1. V trimming: 6 bases; J trimming: 2 bases; junction bases outside the gene matches: 6. In germline, CDR1 is KGHSH, CDR2 LQKENI. CDR3 length: 14 amino acids. In nucleotides, the CDR3 is TGTGCCAGCTCTGCAGGGGGCCCGACCTACGAGCAGTACTTC. Translating it yields CASSAGGPTYEQYF.

The gene calls are TRBV6-6 and TRBJ2-7; D remains ambiguous. The germline V gene encodes CDR1 MNHNY and CDR2 SVGAGI (reference sequence). CDR3 length equals 14 residues. The V gene lost 0 bases and the J gene lost 0 bases, with 6 bases spanning the gap. This CDR3 is CASSYSIGSYEQYF. The CDR3 DNA follows: TGTGCCAGCAGTTACTCTATCGGCTCCTACGAGCAGTACTTC.

CDR3 sequence: CASSQEGRYGNTIYF. CDR3 sequence (DNA): TGCGCCAGCAGCCAAGAGGGGCGATATGGAAACACCATATATTTT. The V gene is TRBV4-1, the J gene TRBJ1-3; D perhaps matches TRBD1 (5 bases). V was shortened by 0 bases and J by 3 bases, with 9 bases between the two germline ends. The germline gives CDR1 MGHRA, CDR2 YSYEKL. This CDR3 has 15 residues.

V usage is TRBV11-2 and J usage is TRBJ1-1, with TRBD1 as a possible D gene (5 bases). Trimming cost V 2 bases and J 0 bases, with 10 bases left between them. Germline V gene data show CDR1 as SGHAT and CDR2 as FQNNGV. CDR3 size: 15 residues. The CDR3 here is CASSLQTAMNTEAFF. For the CDR3, the DNA is TGTGCCAGCAGCTTACAGACAGCCATGAACACTGAAGCTTTCTTT.

V gene TRBV9 combines with J gene TRBJ2-7, with D tentatively TRBD2 (6 bases). The V and J ends lost 0 bases and 2 bases respectively, with 15 bases between them. The CDR3 runs to 16 residues. The germline V gene encodes CDR1 SGDLS and CDR2 YYNGEE. CDR3 amino acids: CASSVAGGRLPYEQYF. The CDR3 DNA reads TGTGCCAGCAGCGTAGCTGGGGGGAGGCTGCCCTACGAGCAGTACTTC.

This clone occurred a few times. The chain recombines TRBV19 with TRBJ2-2; possible D gene TRBD2, 6 bases. CDR3 length: 14 residues. Trimming cost V 7 bases and J 2 bases, with 11 bases left between them. Germline CDR1 and CDR2: LNHDA and SQIVND (reference sequence). For the CDR3, the DNA is TGTGCCAGTATGGGGGACTCAAACACCGGGGAGCTGTTTTTT. As protein: CASMGDSNTGELFF.

This clone was observed at least ten times. This chain uses TRBV6-2 or TRBV6-3 with TRBJ2-1, with TRBD2 matching 13 bases. CDR3 length equals 16 residues. Germline CDR1 MNHEY, CDR2 SVGEGT. Losses at the gene ends were 5 bases for V and 6 bases for J; bases not matched to a gene: 7. CDR3 sequence: CASSGLAGVSSNEQFF. The CDR3 nucleotides read TGTGCCAGCAGTGGACTAGCGGGAGTTTCTTCCAATGAGCAGTTCTTC.

The J gene is TRBJ2-7, the V gene TRBV11-3; TRBD2 matches at 13 bases. The junction had 3 bases not matched to a gene; V was cut back by 5 bases and J by 2 bases. This CDR3 contains 15 residues. Germline V gives CDR1 SGHNT, CDR2 YENEEA. The CDR3 spells CASSLTSGRAYEQYF. The CDR3 DNA follows: TGTGCCAGCAGCCTAACTAGCGGGAGGGCCTACGAGCAGTACTTC.